The clone carrying this T cell receptor beta chain was picked up many times. The data were obtained in a study of T-cell reconstitution after alpha-beta-depleted transplantation in children. This sample's TCRbeta library carried unique molecular identifier barcodes. TCRdb used MiXCR to reprocess the PCR reads, holding one entry per CDR3 protein. Here the sample spans about 140,000 distinct CDR3 sequences, more than 8% being singletons. V was trimmed by 1 base and J by 4 bases, leaving 17 bases between them. From germline, CDR1 is DFQATT and CDR2 SNEGSKA (reference sequence). The CDR3 has 15 amino acids.

The sample here was PBMCs, mostly from graft donor cells, taken 180 days after TCRalphabeta/CD19-depleted stem cell transplant. This chain links TRBV20-1 with TRBJ2-7; D possibly corresponds to TRBD2 (7 bases). This TCR came from a female patient aged 2-9 years who had a stem cell transplant for congenital amegakaryocytic thrombocytopenia, so the T cells may come from the graft donor. CDR3 amino acids: CSARGFGGAVYEQYF. The CDR3 coding sequence is TGCAGTGCTAGAGGTTTTGGGGGGGCGGTTTACGAGCAGTACTTC.